One and the same sample provided the 3 T cell receptor beta chains below, sequenced in a study of a mutant IDH1 vaccine in newly diagnosed glioma. Time point meaning: baseline, week 1 (first vaccination visit). The sample's treatment: pre-vaccination baseline after standard-of-care therapy. The data were produced by immunoSEQ multiplex PCR, yet TCRdb's version contains in-frame clones alone and is incomplete. The repertoire has about 35,000 clones, about 80% of them found once; the top ten carry around 9.5%. The sequenced sample was peripheral blood mononuclear cells (PBMCs), obtained from a glioma patient treated with radiotherapy, temozolomide or both. These receptors were taken from a man in his fifties with glioma. Some clones in this sample may be carry-over from other donors' samples.

V gene TRBV19 combines with J gene TRBJ2-3, with D perhaps TRBD2 (6 bases). Deletions cut 1 base from V and 6 bases from J, with 14 bases between. The CDR3 sequence is 15 residues long. Germline CDR1 LNHDA, CDR2 SQIVND (reference sequence). In DNA form, the CDR3 reads TGTGCCAGTAGTATAGTGGGGCGGGGCAAGGATACGCAGTATTTT. Protein product: CASSIVGRGKDTQYF.

The rearrangement links TRBV5-1 to TRBJ2-5, with no clear D. Germline loops: CDR1 SGHRS, CDR2 YFSETQ. This CDR3 contains 15 residues. V dropped 2 bases and J dropped 5 bases, with 16 bases sitting between them. CDR3 nucleotide sequence: TGCGCCAGCAGCTTCAATCAACTCGGAAGGGAGACCCAGTACTTC. As protein: CASSFNQLGRETQYF.

V and J are TRBV5-1 and TRBJ2-7, with D perhaps TRBD1 or TRBD2 (5 bases each). Germline V gene data show CDR1 as SGHRS and CDR2 as YFSETQ. Trimming took off 3 bases at V and 2 bases at J, with 12 bases between the two ends. The length of the CDR3 is 14 residues. The CDR3 DNA sequence: TGCGCCAGCAGCTCTGTGGGGGTTACCTACGAGCAGTACTTC. Encoded protein: CASSSVGVTYEQYF.